This T cell receptor beta chain was sequenced during a study of OX40 agonist ivuxolimab in advanced cancers. At the level of the study: Aged about 23 to 80 with a mean of approximately 60 years, they were 82.7% male.

Deletions cut 6 bases from V and 0 bases from J, with 9 bases between. This CDR3 contains 14 residues. Germline V lookup: CDR1 LNHDA, CDR2 SQIVND (reference sequence). Concerning this clone itself: What it binds is unknown.

TCRdb's table, derived via immunoSEQ multiplex PCR, lists solely in-frame clones and lacks some. The sample lists tens of thousands of clones, roughly 86% seen once, with 0.76% in the top ten. Study-wide results and caveats: There was clonal expansion of CD4+ and CD8+ blood T cells by week 6 at 0.1 to 3.0 mg/kg.

This TCR was recovered from an adult with an advanced solid tumor such as melanoma, head and neck, liver or kidney cancer. The chain couples TRBV19 to TRBJ1-3; D gene uncertain. Sequencing was performed on CD4+ or CD8+ T cells sorted from blood, taken in a trial of the OX40 agonist ivuxolimab. The CDR3 coding sequence is TGTGCCAGTAGCACGACGGACTCTGGAAACACCATATATTTT. It encodes CASSTTDSGNTIYF.